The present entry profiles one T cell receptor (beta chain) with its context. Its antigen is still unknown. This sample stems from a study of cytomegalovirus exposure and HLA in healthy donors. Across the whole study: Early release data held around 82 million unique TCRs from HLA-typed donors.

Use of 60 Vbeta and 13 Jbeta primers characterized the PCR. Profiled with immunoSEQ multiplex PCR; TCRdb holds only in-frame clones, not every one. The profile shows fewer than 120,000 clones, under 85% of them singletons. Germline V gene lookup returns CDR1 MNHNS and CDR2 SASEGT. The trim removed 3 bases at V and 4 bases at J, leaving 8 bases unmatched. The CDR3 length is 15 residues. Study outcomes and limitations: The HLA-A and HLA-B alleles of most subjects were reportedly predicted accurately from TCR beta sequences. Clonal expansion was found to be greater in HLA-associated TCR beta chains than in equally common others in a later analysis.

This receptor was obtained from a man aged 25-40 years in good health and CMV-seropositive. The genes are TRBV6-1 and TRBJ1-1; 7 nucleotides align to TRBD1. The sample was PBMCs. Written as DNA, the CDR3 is TGTGCCAGCAGTGAGAAGACAGGGTTTGGCACTGAAGCTTTCTTT. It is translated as CASSEKTGFGTEAFF.